The present T cell receptor (beta chain) was sequenced within a study of cytotoxic CD8 clonotypes in ibrutinib-treated CLL. In germline, CDR1 is MDHEN, CDR2 SYDVKM. V was shortened by 6 bases and J by 0 bases, with 12 bases between the two germline ends. The length of the CDR3 is 15 residues. Measured with immunoSEQ multiplex PCR; TCRdb has only the in-frame clones, and not every one. The sample has around 150,000 clones, 70% to 90% seen once. General study results and limits: Having risen at ibrutinib response, clonality had fallen back toward baseline by progression. Sustained-remission patients were sampled at one set of times and progressing patients at different ones. Few clonotypes were public, and these shrank or held steady under treatment.

As regards this clone: The antigen is not known.

Cryopreserved PBMCs provided about 2 micrograms of genomic DNA for the TCR beta libraries. The V gene is TRBV28, the J gene TRBJ1-5, with D hard to call. The clonotype originates from a human donor with chronic lymphocytic leukemia. Material: PBMCs, obtained at disease progression, from a patient treated with ibrutinib. The DNA of the CDR3 is TGTGCCAGCAGGGAAAAGCTTGGTAGCAATCAGCCCCAGCATTTT. It is translated as CASREKLGSNQPQHF.